This TCR beta chain was retrieved from a study of T cells in Graves' hyperthyroidism and ophthalmopathy. Reasons for excluding patients were uncontrolled infection, other autoimmune disease, pregnancy or lactation. Using approximately 10 ml of fresh peripheral blood, PBMCs were prepared. Study conclusions and caveats: Most clonotypes expanded in the thyroid (above 0.001) were also present in blood.

This clonotype was detected many times. Its antigen is undetermined. TCR beta CDR3 regions were amplified from RNA. HTBI primers were used for first-round RT-PCR of the TCR CDR3. From the multiplex PCR reads, TCRdb called clonotypes with MiXCR, one entry per CDR3 protein. Of about 480,000 distinct CDR3 sequences listed, under 15% are singletons. V was pared by 7 bases and J by 8 bases, with 14 bases of the junction left unmatched. The CDR3 runs 15 residues. This sequence was found in a young woman with Graves' hyperthyroidism. Sequencing input: blood. The V gene is TRBV12-3 or TRBV12-4, the J gene TRBJ2-1; TRBD2 agrees at 7 bases. The CDR3 protein is CASIPGLVLIDEQFF. The CDR3 DNA is TGTGCCAGCATTCCAGGACTAGTGCTGATCGATGAGCAGTTCTTC.